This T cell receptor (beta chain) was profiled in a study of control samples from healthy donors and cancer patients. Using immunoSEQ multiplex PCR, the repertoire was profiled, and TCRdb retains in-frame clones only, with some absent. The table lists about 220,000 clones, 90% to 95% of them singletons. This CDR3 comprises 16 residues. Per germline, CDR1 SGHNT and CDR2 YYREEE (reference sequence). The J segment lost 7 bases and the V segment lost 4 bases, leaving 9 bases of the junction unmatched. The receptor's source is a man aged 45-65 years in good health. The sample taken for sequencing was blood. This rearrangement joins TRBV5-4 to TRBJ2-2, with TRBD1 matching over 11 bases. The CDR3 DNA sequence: TGTGCCAGCAGCACCGGACAGGGGGCAGGACACGGGGAGCTGTTTTTT. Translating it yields CASSTGQGAGHGELFF.